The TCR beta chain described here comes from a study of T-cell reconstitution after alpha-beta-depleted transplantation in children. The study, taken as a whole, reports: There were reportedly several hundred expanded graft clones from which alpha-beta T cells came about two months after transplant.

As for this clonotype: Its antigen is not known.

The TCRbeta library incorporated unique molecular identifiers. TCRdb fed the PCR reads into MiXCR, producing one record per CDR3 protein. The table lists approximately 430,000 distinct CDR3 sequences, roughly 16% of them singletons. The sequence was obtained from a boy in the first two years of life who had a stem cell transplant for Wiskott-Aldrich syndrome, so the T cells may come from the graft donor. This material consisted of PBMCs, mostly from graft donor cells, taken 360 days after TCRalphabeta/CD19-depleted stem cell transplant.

The CDR3 nucleotides read TGTGCCACCATCTCCAGAAACAATGAGCAGTTCTTC. Its translation is CATISRNNEQFF. V is TRBV24-1 and J is TRBJ2-1; D not certain. Germline V gene data show CDR1 as KGHDR and CDR2 as SFDVKD. Trimming left V 8 bases short and J 5 bases short, with 9 bases between. CDR3 length: 12 residues.